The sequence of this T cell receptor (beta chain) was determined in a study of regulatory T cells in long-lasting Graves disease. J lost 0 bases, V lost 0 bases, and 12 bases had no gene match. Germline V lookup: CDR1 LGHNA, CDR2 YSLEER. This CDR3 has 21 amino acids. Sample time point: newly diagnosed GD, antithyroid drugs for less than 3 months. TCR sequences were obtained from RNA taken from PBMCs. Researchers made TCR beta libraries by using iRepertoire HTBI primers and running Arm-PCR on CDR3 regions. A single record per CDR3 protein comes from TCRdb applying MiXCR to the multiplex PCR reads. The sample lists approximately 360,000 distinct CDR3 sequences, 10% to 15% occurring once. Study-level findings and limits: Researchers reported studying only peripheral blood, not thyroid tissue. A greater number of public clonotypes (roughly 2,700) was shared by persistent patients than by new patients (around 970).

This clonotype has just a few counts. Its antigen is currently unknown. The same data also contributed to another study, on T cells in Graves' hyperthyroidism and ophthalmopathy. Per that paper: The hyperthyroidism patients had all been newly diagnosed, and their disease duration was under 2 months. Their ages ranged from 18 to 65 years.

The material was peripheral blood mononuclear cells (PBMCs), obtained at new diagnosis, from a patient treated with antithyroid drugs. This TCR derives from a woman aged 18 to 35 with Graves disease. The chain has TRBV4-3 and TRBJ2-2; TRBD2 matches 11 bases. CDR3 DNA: TGCGCCAGCAGCCAAGATGTCTGGGCTAGCGGGAGGAGAACGAACACCGGGGAGCTGTTTTTT. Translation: CASSQDVWASGRRTNTGELFF.